In this sample, the clone carrying this TCR beta chain turned up a few times. Its antigen is unknown. Documented treatment: roughly 10-day PBMC culture with coronavirus spike peptide pools or control peptides (ViraFEST assay). The data derive from a study of vaccination and CD4 T cells after COVID-19. Study in general: Post-vaccine sampling followed dose two by a median about 70 days (range 14 to 241). General study points: For SARS-CoV-2-reactive clonotypes, the median went from about 20 to 38, a nonsignificant increase.

V shed 6 bases and J shed 5 bases, with 10 bases lying between them. The CDR3 spans 12 residues. Per germline, CDR1 MDHEN and CDR2 SYDVKM. Cultured CD4+ T-cell DNA underwent Oncomine TCR Beta short-read sequencing. TCRdb ran MiXCR on the PCR reads and lists one entry per CDR3 protein. The sample has about 13,000 distinct CDR3 sequences, approximately 30% seen once; the top ten hold 9.5% to 13%. This sequence was found in a human donor who had recovered from COVID-19. V and J are TRBV28 and TRBJ1-2, with D possibly matching TRBD1 (5 bases). Sequenced here: CD4+ T cells from blood, cultured in vitro, sampled after SARS-CoV-2 vaccination. DNA of the CDR3: TGTGCCAGCAGCTGGGGGACGTATGGCTACACCTTC. Residues: CASSWGTYGYTF.